The clone carrying this T cell receptor beta chain was recorded at least ten times. Its antigen is currently unknown. The sample belongs to a study of Graves' ophthalmopathy and Graves' hyperthyroidism. Study background: Peripheral blood sampling occurred at initial diagnosis, before any treatment.

The study's findings and limits: Using a 13-signature model, the authors split ophthalmopathy from stable hyperthyroidism, with under 90% sensitivity and approximately 78% specificity.

Trimming pared 3 bases from V and 2 bases from J, leaving 7 bases between. The CDR3 extends over 13 amino acids. The germline V gene has CDR1 SGHAT and CDR2 FQNNGV. Other autoimmune diseases, uncontrolled infections, pregnancy and lactation each led to patient exclusion. Beta-chain TCR CDR3 regions were amplified from RNA transcripts. The first-round RT-PCR employed HTBI primers together with the Qiagen OneStep RT-PCR kit. A multiplex PCR was then performed as the second round. TCRdb re-called the multiplex PCR reads with MiXCR, one entry per CDR3 protein. The sample lists a few hundred thousand distinct CDR3 sequences, 15% occurring once.

The chain has TRBV11-2 and TRBJ1-1, with no clear D. This clonotype was obtained from a woman aged 18-35 years with stable Graves' hyperthyroidism. Material for sequencing was peripheral blood. The CDR3: CASSFTANTEAFF. The CDR3 DNA sequence: TGTGCCAGCAGCTTCACAGCTAACACTGAAGCTTTCTTT.